The sequence of this T cell receptor beta chain was determined in a study of shared clonotypes between healthy human individuals. Notes on the study in general: In the sorted subsets, rarefaction showed sequencing was incomplete despite large depth. Generation probabilities of non-shared clonotypes were lower (relative to those shared by all four donors). What naive subsets generally showed was a larger estimated richness than memory subsets showed.

As originally analysed: ImmunoSEQ output held junction-only sequences without quality scores, so filtering differed. Data came from immunoSEQ multiplex PCR; TCRdb stores just in-frame clones and leaves some out. That table gives V, J and clone size, and the DNA gave D and trimming. The sample includes a few million clones, over 85% of them seen just once. Concerning this clone: The antigen is not known.

V gave up 6 bases and J gave up 3 bases; unmatched junction bases: 3. Germline CDR1 reads SGHAT; CDR2 reads FQNNGV. The CDR3 is 15 residues long. Sequencing was carried out using naive CD4+ T cells from PBMCs. The subset: CD45RA+ positively selected. The clonotype comes from a man in his late teens or twenties in good health. Some clones in this sample may be carry-over from other donors' samples. The chain recombines TRBV11-2 with TRBJ2-7; the match to TRBD2 covers 15 bases. DNA of the CDR3: TGTGCCAGCAGTTGGACTAGCGGGGGGGTCTACGAGCAGTACTTC. As protein: CASSWTSGGVYEQYF.